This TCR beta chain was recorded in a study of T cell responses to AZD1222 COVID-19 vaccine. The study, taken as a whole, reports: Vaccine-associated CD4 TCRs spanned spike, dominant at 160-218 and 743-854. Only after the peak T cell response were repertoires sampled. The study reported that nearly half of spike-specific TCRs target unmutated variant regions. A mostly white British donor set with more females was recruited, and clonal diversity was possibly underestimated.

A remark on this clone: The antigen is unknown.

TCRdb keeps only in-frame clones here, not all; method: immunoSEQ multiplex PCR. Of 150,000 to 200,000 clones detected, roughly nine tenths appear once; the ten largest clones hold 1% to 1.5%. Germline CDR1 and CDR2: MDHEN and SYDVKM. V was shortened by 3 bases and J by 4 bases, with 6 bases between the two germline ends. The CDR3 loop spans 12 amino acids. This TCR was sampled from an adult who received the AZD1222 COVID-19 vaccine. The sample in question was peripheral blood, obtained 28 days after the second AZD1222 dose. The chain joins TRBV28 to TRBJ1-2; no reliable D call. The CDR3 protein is CASSFRGYGYTF. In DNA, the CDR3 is TGTGCCAGCAGTTTCCGGGGCTATGGCTACACCTTC.